The T cell receptor beta chain described here comes from a study of identical twins. TCRdb re-derived calls from the 5' RACE reads in MiXCR, one entry per CDR3 protein. The repertoire has fewer than 500,000 distinct CDR3 sequences, around 15% of them found once; the top ten carry 0.8% to 1%. The study's findings and limits: Models underpredicted monozygotic twin sharing of out-of-frame TCR alpha. Cord blood beta clonotypes present at high abundance carried fewer insertions; no such pattern appeared in memory repertoires.

Regarding this clonotype: Its antigen is unidentified.

The V end was cut by 6 bases, the J end by 1 base, with 17 bases between. From germline, CDR1 is DFQATT and CDR2 SNEGSKA (reference sequence). The CDR3 sequence is 15 residues long. Separately, the same data were catalogued under a study of yellow fever vaccine responses in identical twins.

The chain couples TRBV20-1 to TRBJ2-3, with D perhaps TRBD2 (6 bases). The sample taken for sequencing was CD4+ T cells sorted from blood. The TCR was taken from a woman between 18 and 30 years old in good health. CDR3 region: CSATSGRPRTDTQYF. CDR3 nucleotide sequence: TGCAGTGCGACTTCAGGGAGGCCCCGCACAGATACGCAGTATTTT.